Each of the 25 T cell receptor beta chains below was sequenced from the same sample in a study of response to subunit inactivated influenza vaccine. MiXCR was run by TCRdb on the RT-PCR reads, yielding one entry per CDR3 protein. The sample contains 550,000 to 800,000 distinct CDR3 sequences, 15% to 17% of which appear only once. Sequenced material: PBMCs from blood, taken 12 days after vaccination. The source is a man aged 45-65 years who received an inactivated influenza vaccine.

This clonotype was found a few times. V and J are TRBV12-3 or TRBV12-4 and TRBJ2-4; D remains ambiguous. This CDR3 contains 16 residues. V was clipped by 3 bases and J by 4 bases, with 16 bases between them. DNA for the CDR3: TGTGCCAGCAGTTTCAGTAGCACCTTCATAAAAAACATTCAGTACTTC. This sequence encodes CASSFSSTFIKNIQYF.

This chain links TRBV5-1 with TRBJ2-3; 9 nucleotides align to TRBD2. Unmatched junction bases numbered 8, after V lost 7 bases and J lost 2 bases. There are 15 residues in the CDR3. Germline assignment: CDR1 SGHRS and CDR2 YFSETQ. The chain's CDR3 is CASSGLARPTDTQYF. CDR3 DNA sequence: TGCGCCAGCTCCGGACTAGCGCGGCCCACAGATACGCAGTATTTT.

The chain links TRBV12-3 or TRBV12-4 to TRBJ2-2; 11 bases are shared with TRBD2. V dropped 3 bases and J dropped 6; count of bases not matched to a gene: 3. There are 15 residues in the CDR3. The CDR3 nucleotides read TGTGCCAGCAGTTTCCCTAGCGGGGGGCCCGGGGAGCTGTTTTTT. It is translated as CASSFPSGGPGELFF.

This clonotype has just a few counts. The rearrangement links TRBV2 to TRBJ2-5; 8 bases match TRBD1. V lost 4 bases to trimming and J lost 5 bases; unmatched junction nucleotides: 9. CDR1 and CDR2 (germline): SNHLY, FYNNEI. This CDR3 comprises 15 residues. CDR3: CASSGYRGLGETQYF. The DNA for the CDR3 is TGTGCCAGCAGTGGTTACAGGGGGTTAGGGGAGACCCAGTACTTC.

This clonotype has a count of ten or more. The rearrangement links TRBV5-4 to TRBJ2-1; the match to TRBD2 covers 9 bases. The CDR3 sequence is 15 residues long. Germline values: CDR1 SGHNT, CDR2 YYREEE (reference sequence). The junction had 1 base not matched to a gene; V was cut back by 0 bases and J by 3 bases. Written as DNA, the CDR3 is TGTGCCAGCAGCTTGGATAGCGGGGGCTACAATGAGCAGTTCTTC. Encoded protein: CASSLDSGGYNEQFF.

This clonotype was recorded a few times. The chain employs TRBV28 and TRBJ2-1; 7 bases map to TRBD2. Germline assignment: CDR1 MDHEN and CDR2 SYDVKM. The CDR3 loop spans 14 amino acids. Trimming removed 6 bases from V and 0 bases from J; junction bases left unmatched: 2. DNA for the CDR3: TGTGCCAGCAGGATAGCGGGCTCCTACAATGAGCAGTTCTTC. Its protein is CASRIAGSYNEQFF.

V usage is TRBV24-1 and J usage is TRBJ2-5, with 8 positions matching TRBD2. The J segment lost 3 bases and the V segment lost 6 bases, leaving 5 bases of the junction unmatched. The CDR3 totals 14 residues. The germline V gene has CDR1 KGHDR and CDR2 SFDVKD. CDR3 residues: CATSPGGSKETQYF. CDR3 DNA: TGTGCCACCAGTCCGGGGGGGAGCAAAGAGACCCAGTACTTC.

The J gene is TRBJ1-4, the V gene TRBV29-1, with a tentative D call TRBD1 (5 bases). This CDR3 has 13 amino acids. In germline, CDR1 is SQVTM, CDR2 ANQGSEA. The ends were cut back, 4 bases at V and 7 bases at J, with 13 bases in the middle. DNA of the CDR3: TGCAGCGTTGGGGAGGGGATTTCTGAAAAACTGTTTTTT. It encodes CSVGEGISEKLFF.

This clonotype was picked up a small number of times. The chain couples TRBV5-1 to TRBJ1-2; D uncertain. Germline V gives CDR1 SGHRS, CDR2 YFSETQ. Trimming stripped 4 bases from V and 0 bases from J, with 13 bases between. This CDR3 spans 15 amino acids. The CDR3 spells CASSRWAGSNYGYTF. Here the CDR3 DNA reads TGCGCCAGCAGCCGTTGGGCAGGCTCTAACTATGGCTACACCTTC. The full variable domain, completed using reference TRBV5-1 and TRBJ1-2, is KAGVTQTPRYLIKTRGQQVTLSCSPISGHRSVSWYQQTPGQGLQFLFEYFSETQRNKGNFPGRFSGRQFSNSRSEMNVSTLELGDSALYLCASSRWAGSNYGYTFGSGTRLTVV.

The CDR3 DNA follows: TGTGCCAGCAGCTTAAGGGGGGCCGGCGGCACTGAAGCTTTCTTT. Translated, it gives CASSLRGAGGTEAFF. The chain recombines TRBV11-2 with TRBJ1-1; D is possibly TRBD1 (6 bases). Germline V lookup: CDR1 SGHAT, CDR2 FQNNGV. V lost 2 bases and J 4 bases, leaving 14 bases between the germline ends. This CDR3 contains 15 residues.

This chain uses TRBV7-2 with TRBJ2-3; TRBD2 aligns across 7 bases. The germline gives CDR1 SGHTA, CDR2 FQGNSA. CDR3 length: 14 residues. The V and J ends lost 1 base and 7 bases, in that order; junction bases with no gene match: 5. CDR3 residues: CASSLVRAGHTQYF. CDR3 nucleotide sequence: TGTGCCAGCAGCTTAGTACGAGCGGGGCATACGCAGTATTTT.

The rearrangement links TRBV29-1 to TRBJ1-2; 11 positions agree with TRBD1. The CDR3 contains 12 residues. The germline V gene encodes CDR1 SQVTM and CDR2 ANQGSEA. The V gene end was trimmed by 7 bases and the J gene end by 8 bases; junction bases not matched to a gene: 6. The CDR3 DNA reads TGCAGCGCGCGGACAGGGGGCGGAGGCTACACCTTC. Protein product: CSARTGGGGYTF.

V is TRBV9 and J is TRBJ2-3; TRBD1 agrees at 10 bases. The germline V gene encodes CDR1 SGDLS and CDR2 YYNGEE. The CDR3 is made up of 17 amino acids. V trimming: 0 bases; J trimming: 2 bases; junction bases outside the gene matches: 6. CDR3 nucleotide sequence: TGTGCCAGCAGCGTAGGGGGACAGGGGATGATCACAGATACGCAGTATTTT. This gives the protein CASSVGGQGMITDTQYF.

This clonotype was detected only a few times. This chain joins TRBV30 and TRBJ2-3; TRBD2 aligns across 11 bases. In germline, CDR1 is GTSNPN, CDR2 SVGIG (reference sequence). The CDR3 loop spans 15 amino acids. V lost 1 base and J lost 2; bases outside the gene matches: 2. The CDR3 DNA reads TGTGCCTGGAGTGCGGGACTAGCGGCCACAGATACGCAGTATTTT. This translates into CAWSAGLAATDTQYF.

This clonotype turned up a few times. The V call is TRBV7-2, the J call TRBJ2-1, with 10 bases identical to TRBD2. Trimming took 5 bases from V and 5 from J; bases not matched to a gene: 3. The CDR3 sequence is 14 residues long. CDR1 is SGHTA, CDR2 FQGNSA, per germline. CDR3 DNA: TGTGCCAGCAGCGCGACTAGCGGGCACAATGAGCAGTTCTTC. It codes for CASSATSGHNEQFF.

This clonotype was counted between two and nine times. The chain uses TRBV29-1 and TRBJ2-1, with 7 bases identical to TRBD1. Germline CDR1 SQVTM, CDR2 ANQGSEA. The CDR3 has 14 amino acids. Trimming at V came to 5 bases and at J to 4 bases, leaving 8 bases not matched to a gene. This CDR3 reads CSVKPPGQYNEQFF. CDR3 nucleotide sequence: TGCAGCGTTAAACCCCCGGGACAGTACAATGAGCAGTTCTTC.

This clonotype was found a few times. The chain uses TRBV5-1 and TRBJ2-1; a possible D gene is TRBD1 (5 bases). The V gene's germline CDR1 is SGHRS and CDR2 YFSETQ. Trimming pared 6 bases from V and 3 bases from J, leaving 10 bases between. The CDR3 is made up of 13 amino acids. The CDR3 DNA sequence: TGCGCCAGCACAGGGATGGGCTACAATGAGCAGTTCTTC. Translating gives CASTGMGYNEQFF.

This clonotype was detected only a few times. J is TRBJ1-2 and V is TRBV28; D gene uncertain. In germline, CDR1 is MDHEN, CDR2 SYDVKM. The CDR3 contains 14 residues. The V end was cut by 6 bases, the J end by 0 bases, with 11 bases between. This chain's CDR3 is CASRQDLANYGYTF. The CDR3 region has the DNA TGTGCCAGCAGACAAGATCTCGCTAACTATGGCTACACCTTC.

This clonotype turned up a few times. As DNA, the CDR3 is TGTGCCAGCAGCTTAATGAACTATGGCTACACCTTC. As protein: CASSLMNYGYTF. The chain recombines TRBV7-9 with TRBJ1-2; D gene unclear. CDR3 length: 12 residues. Germline-derived CDR1 and CDR2 are SEHNR and FQNEAQ (reference sequence). V lost 2 bases and J 2 bases, leaving 3 bases between the germline ends.

The chain combines TRBV28 with TRBJ1-5; the D is unclear. The CDR3 has 15 amino acids. V was trimmed by 4 bases and J by 0 bases, leaving 10 bases between them. The germline V gene has CDR1 MDHEN and CDR2 SYDVKM. The CDR3 sequence: CASSSADHSNQPQHF. Here the CDR3 DNA reads TGTGCCAGCAGTTCCGCAGACCATAGCAATCAGCCCCAGCATTTT. Together with reference TRBV28 and TRBJ1-5, the CDR3 gives the full variable domain: DVKVTQSSRYLVKRTGEKVFLECVQDMDHENMFWYRQDPGLGLRLIYFSYDVKMKEKGDIPEGYSVSREKKERFSLILESASTNQTSMYLCASSSADHSNQPQHFGDGTRLSIL.

The chain couples TRBV15 to TRBJ2-5; possibly TRBD2 for D (5 bases). The CDR3 runs 15 residues. Germline V gene lookup returns CDR1 LNHNV and CDR2 YYDKDF (reference sequence). Between the trimmed V and J ends, which lost 4 bases and 5 bases, there was a span of 17 bases. The DNA of the CDR3 is TGTGCCACCAGCACTATCACTAGAGTATATGAGACCCAGTACTTC. This codes for CATSTITRVYETQYF.

V gene TRBV14 combines with J gene TRBJ2-1; possibly TRBD1 for D (6 bases). The germline V gene has CDR1 SGHDN and CDR2 FVKESK. V was cut by 0 bases and J by 8 bases, with 17 bases left in between. The CDR3 extends over 16 amino acids. DNA for the CDR3: TGTGCCAGCAGCCAAGAGGGGGCGACGAATTACGATGAGCAGTTCTTC. Translation gives CASSQEGATNYDEQFF.

The gene calls are TRBV7-2 and TRBJ2-2, with D unclear. Trimming stripped 2 bases from V and 6 bases from J, with 10 bases between. The CDR3 consists of 14 residues. The V gene's germline CDR1 is SGHTA and CDR2 FQGNSA. The CDR3 DNA reads as TGTGCCAGCAGCTTAAGACCCCTCGCCGGGGAGCTGTTTTTT. Encoded protein: CASSLRPLAGELFF.

The V call is TRBV6-2 or TRBV6-3, the J call TRBJ2-1; D is unclear. Germline CDR1 and CDR2: MNHEY and SVGEGT. Trimming shortened V by 7 bases and J by 0 bases, and 7 bases separated the two germline ends. The CDR3 loop spans 13 amino acids. The CDR3 protein is CASNPSSYNEQFF. CDR3 bases: TGTGCCAGCAATCCAAGCTCCTACAATGAGCAGTTCTTC.

The chain links TRBV5-6 to TRBJ1-1; tentatively, D is TRBD1 (6 bases). Trimming stripped 3 bases from V and 4 bases from J, with 13 bases between. CDR3 length: 14 amino acids. The germline CDR1 and CDR2 sequences are SGHDT and YYEEEE. The DNA for the CDR3 is TGTGCCAGCAGCTCGAGGGGGATTGGCACTGAAGCTTTCTTT. It specifies CASSSRGIGTEAFF.